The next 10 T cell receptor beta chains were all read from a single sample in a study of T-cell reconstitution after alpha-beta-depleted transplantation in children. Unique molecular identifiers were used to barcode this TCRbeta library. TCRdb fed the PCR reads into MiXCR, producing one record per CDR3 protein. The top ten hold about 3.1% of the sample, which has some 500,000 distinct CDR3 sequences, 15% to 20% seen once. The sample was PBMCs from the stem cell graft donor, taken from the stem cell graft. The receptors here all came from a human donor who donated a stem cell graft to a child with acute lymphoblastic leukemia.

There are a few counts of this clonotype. CDR3 residues: CASSLGPYSVSYEQYF. In DNA form, the CDR3 reads TGTGCCAGCAGCTTAGGTCCGTACTCCGTTTCCTACGAGCAGTACTTC. The chain carries TRBV7-6 and TRBJ2-7, with D unclear. The CDR3 consists of 16 residues. Germline V gene sequence: CDR1 SGHVS, CDR2 FNYEAQ. V gave up 1 base and J gave up 1 base, with 14 bases separating them.

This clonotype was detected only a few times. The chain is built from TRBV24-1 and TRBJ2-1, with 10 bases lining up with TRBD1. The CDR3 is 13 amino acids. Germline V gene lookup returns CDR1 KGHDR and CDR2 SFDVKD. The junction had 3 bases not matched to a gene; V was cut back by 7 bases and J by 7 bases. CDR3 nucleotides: TGTGCCACCAGGGGGGACAGGGGTAATGAGCAGTTCTTC. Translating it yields CATRGDRGNEQFF.

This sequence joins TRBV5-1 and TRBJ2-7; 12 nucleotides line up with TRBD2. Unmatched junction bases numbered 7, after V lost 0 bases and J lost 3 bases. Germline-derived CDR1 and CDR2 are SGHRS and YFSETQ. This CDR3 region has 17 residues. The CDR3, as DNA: TGCGCCAGCAGCTTGGCTCTAGCGGGAGGGAGTGTCTACGAGCAGTACTTC. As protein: CASSLALAGGSVYEQYF.

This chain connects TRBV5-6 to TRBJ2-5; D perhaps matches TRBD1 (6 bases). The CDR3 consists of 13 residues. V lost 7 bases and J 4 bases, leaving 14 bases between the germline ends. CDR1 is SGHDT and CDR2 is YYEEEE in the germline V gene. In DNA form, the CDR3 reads TGTGCCAGCCGCACAGGGATGGGAGAGACCCAGTACTTC. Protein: CASRTGMGETQYF.

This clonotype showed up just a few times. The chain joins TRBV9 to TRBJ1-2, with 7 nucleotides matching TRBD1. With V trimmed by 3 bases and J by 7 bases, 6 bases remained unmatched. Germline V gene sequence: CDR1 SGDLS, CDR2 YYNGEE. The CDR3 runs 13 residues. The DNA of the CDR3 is TGTGCCAGCAGCGCAGACAGGGTTTCTGGCTACACCTTC. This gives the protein CASSADRVSGYTF.

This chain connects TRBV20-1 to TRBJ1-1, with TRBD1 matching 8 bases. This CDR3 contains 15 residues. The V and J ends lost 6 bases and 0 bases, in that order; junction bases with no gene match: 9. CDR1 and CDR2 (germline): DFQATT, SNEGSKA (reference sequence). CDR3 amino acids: CSARPDRAMNTEAFF. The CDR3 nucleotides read TGCAGTGCCCGCCCGGACAGGGCCATGAACACTGAAGCTTTCTTT.

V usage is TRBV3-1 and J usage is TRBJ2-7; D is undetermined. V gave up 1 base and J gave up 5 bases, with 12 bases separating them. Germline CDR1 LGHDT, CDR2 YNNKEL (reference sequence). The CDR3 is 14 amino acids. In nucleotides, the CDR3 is TGTGCCAGCAGCCAAGCTAGAAGACGGAACGAGCAGTACTTC. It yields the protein CASSQARRRNEQYF.

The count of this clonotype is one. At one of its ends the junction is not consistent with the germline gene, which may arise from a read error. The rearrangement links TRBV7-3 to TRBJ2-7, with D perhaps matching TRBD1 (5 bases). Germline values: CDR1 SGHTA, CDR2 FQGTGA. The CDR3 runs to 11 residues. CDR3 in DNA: TGTGCCAGCAGCTTAGGCCCAGGGTGGGGCTTC. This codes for CASSLGPGWGF.

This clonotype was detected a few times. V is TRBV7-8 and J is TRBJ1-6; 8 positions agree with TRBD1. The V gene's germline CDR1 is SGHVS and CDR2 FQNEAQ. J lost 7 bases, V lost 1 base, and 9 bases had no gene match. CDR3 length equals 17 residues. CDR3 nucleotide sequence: TGTGCCAGCAGCTTAGGCCGACAGGGGAAGAACAATTCACCCCTCCACTTT. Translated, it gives CASSLGRQGKNNSPLHF. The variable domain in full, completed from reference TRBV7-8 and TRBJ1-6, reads GAGVSQSPRYKVAKRGQDVALRCDPISGHVSLFWYQQALGQGPEFLTYFQNEAQLDKSGLPSDRFFAERPEGSVSTLKIQRTQQEDSAVYLCASSLGRQGKNNSPLHFGNGTRLTVT.

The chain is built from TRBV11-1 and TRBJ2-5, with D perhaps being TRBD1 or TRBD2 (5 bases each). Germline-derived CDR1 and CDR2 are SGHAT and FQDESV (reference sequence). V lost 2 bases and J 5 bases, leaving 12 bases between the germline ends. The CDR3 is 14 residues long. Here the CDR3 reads CASSLSPGTETQYF. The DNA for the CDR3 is TGTGCCAGCAGCTTAAGTCCAGGGACGGAGACCCAGTACTTC.